The 6 T cell receptor beta chains in this list originate from one sample, sequenced in a study of T cell repertoires in cytomegalovirus infection. TCRdb re-analysed the reads in MiXCR, keeping a single row per CDR3 protein. This repertoire shows about 180,000 distinct CDR3 sequences, approximately 15% found once; its top ten account for roughly 27%. Input material: PBMCs. These receptors all stem from a human donor in good health (CMV status not recorded). Some clones in this sample may be carry-over from other donors' samples.

Only a few counts were recorded for this clonotype. This rearrangement joins TRBV6-6 to TRBJ2-1; D is perhaps TRBD2 (6 bases). V lost 4 bases, J lost 8 bases, and 21 bases lay in between. The CDR3 runs to 16 residues. Germline V gene lookup returns CDR1 MNHNY and CDR2 SVGAGI (reference sequence). As DNA, the CDR3 is TGTGCCAGCAGTTCACTTCGACTTGGGGGGTGGGATGAGCAGTTCTTC. Protein sequence: CASSSLRLGGWDEQFF.

This clonotype was picked up many times. The J gene is TRBJ2-3, the V gene TRBV7-2, with D tentatively TRBD2 (6 bases). The germline CDR1 and CDR2 sequences are SGHTA and FQGNSA. The CDR3 loop spans 14 amino acids. Between the trimmed V and J ends, which lost 3 bases and 5 bases, there was a span of 12 bases. CDR3 DNA sequence: TGTGCCAGCAGCTTGGGCCTGGGGGGAGATACGCAGTATTTT. Translating gives CASSLGLGGDTQYF.

This clonotype was detected ten times or more. The J gene is TRBJ1-5, the V gene TRBV27, with a weak D call TRBD1 (6 bases). Trimming removed 2 bases from V and 7 bases from J, with 12 bases in between. The CDR3 is 14 residues long. Germline V gene lookup returns CDR1 MNHEY and CDR2 SMNVEV (reference sequence). This CDR3 reads CASSLNPQGQPQHF. CDR3 sequence (DNA): TGTGCCAGCAGTTTAAACCCCCAGGGGCAGCCCCAGCATTTT.

This clonotype was picked up many times. The chain carries TRBV7-2 and TRBJ2-5; 7 nucleotides match TRBD2. The CDR3 totals 13 residues. Germline CDR1 and CDR2: SGHTA and FQGNSA. With 3 bases clipped from V and 5 bases from J, the junction kept 3 bases outside the gene matches. The CDR3 reads CASSFMGGETQYF. The CDR3 nucleotides are TGTGCCAGCAGCTTTATGGGGGGGGAGACCCAGTACTTC.

This clonotype was counted ten times or more. The rearrangement uses TRBV19 and TRBJ2-5; the D gene is possibly TRBD1 (6 bases). Germline loops: CDR1 LNHDA, CDR2 SQIVND (reference sequence). The ends were cut back, 1 base at V and 4 bases at J, with 16 bases in the middle. The CDR3 has 16 residues. CDR3 loop: CASSIVRGRSGETQYF. CDR3 sequence (DNA): TGTGCCAGTAGTATAGTCAGGGGCCGATCAGGAGAGACCCAGTACTTC.

This clonotype came up a few times. The rearrangement joins TRBV6-6 to TRBJ2-3; 8 bases line up with TRBD2. This CDR3 contains 14 residues. In germline, CDR1 is MNHNY, CDR2 SVGAGI (reference sequence). The trim removed 6 bases at V and 6 bases at J, leaving 8 bases unmatched. CDR3 sequence (DNA): TGTGCCAGCAGAAAGCGGGGGATCACGGATACGCAGTATTTT. Its protein is CASRKRGITDTQYF.